The rows below give T cell receptor beta chains drawn from one sample of a study of shared clonotypes between healthy human individuals. Clones were sequenced by immunoSEQ multiplex PCR, and TCRdb holds only the in-frame ones, with some missing. The sample includes around 2.3 million clones, approximately 94% of them seen just once. Sequencing was performed on naive CD4+ T cells sorted from blood. The origin of the receptors is a man between 18 and 29 years old in good health. Both conserved end residues are part of each CDR3. The D gene is left open where the match is weak. Clone size is shown for a subset of rows, as once, few, many or a class of expanded clone.

NA	TRBV7-3	TRBD1	TRBJ2-2	TGTGCCAGCAGCGACAGGGGGACCGGGGAGCTGTTTTTT	CASSDRGTGELFF
NA	TRBV9	NA	TRBJ1-3	TGTGCCAGCAGCCTCTGGAGTGGGGCGACCTTACCCGGCCCTGGAAACACCATATATTTT	CASSLWSGATLPGPGNTIYF
NA	TRBV5-1	TRBD1	TRBJ2-7	TGCGCCAGCAGCCTGTGGACAGGGGGCGGCTACGAGCAGTACTTC	CASSLWTGGGYEQYF
NA	TRBV9	NA	TRBJ2-3	TGTGCCAGCAGCTATCGCCTAGATGGCACAGATACGCAGTATTTT	CASSYRLDGTDTQYF
NA	TRBV19	TRBD1	TRBJ1-4	TGTGCCAGTAGTGTTACCGGGACAGGGGTCGAAAAACTGTTTTTT	CASSVTGTGVEKLFF
NA	TRBV30	TRBD2	TRBJ2-1	TGTGCCCAAAAACCGGGAGGCAATGAGCAGTTCTTC	CAQKPGGNEQFF
NA	TRBV4-2	TRBD1	TRBJ2-4	TGTGCCAGCAGCCAAGAAACCGGGACAGGGGGGTTCAAAAACATTCAGTACTTC	CASSQETGTGGFKNIQYF
NA	TRBV19	NA	TRBJ2-7	TGTGCCAGTCGGGGGTCCTACGAGCAGTACTTC	CASRGSYEQYF
NA	TRBV28	NA	TRBJ2-1	TGTGCCAGCGTCAGGACTTCAAGCAATGAGCAGTTCTTC	CASVRTSSNEQFF
few	TRBV19	TRBD1	TRBJ1-1	TGTGCCAGTGGGCCTTGGGACAGCGGCCTGGCGGGCGCTTTCTTT	CASGPWDSGLAGAFF
NA	TRBV10-3	TRBD2	TRBJ2-7	TGTGCCATCAGTGAGTCCTTAGCGGGTGCCTACGAGCAGTACTTC	CAISESLAGAYEQYF
NA	TRBV7-9	NA	TRBJ2-7	TGTGCCAGCAGCTCCCCGGGGAAGCAGTACTTC	CASSSPGKQYF
NA	TRBV29-1	NA	TRBJ1-2	TGCAGCGTTGACTCTGTGGGTGGCTACACCTTC	CSVDSVGGYTF
NA	TRBV5-1	TRBD2	TRBJ2-1	TGCGCCAGCAGCACAGCGGGAATAAGCTACAATGAGCAGTTCTTC	CASSTAGISYNEQFF
once	TRBV6-6	NA	TRBJ2-5	TGTGCCAGCAGTTTTACCCCCTTCACTCAAGAGACCCAGTACTTC	CASSFTPFTQETQYF
NA	TRBV5-4	TRBD1	TRBJ2-3	TGTGCCAGCAGCTTACAGGGGAGAACAGATACGCAGTATTTT	CASSLQGRTDTQYF
NA	TRBV21-1	NA	TRBJ2-6	TGTGCCAGCAGCAAAAGAGTATCTGGGGCCAACGTCCTGACTTTC	CASSKRVSGANVLTF
NA	TRBV5-4	TRBD2	TRBJ2-5	TGTGCCAGCAGCTTTTTCCTAGCGGGAGGGATAGAGACCCAGTACTTC	CASSFFLAGGIETQYF
NA	TRBV29-1	NA	TRBJ1-2	TGCAGCGTTGGGGACTTCGATGGCTACACCTTC	CSVGDFDGYTF
NA	TRBV5-6	TRBD1	TRBJ2-3	TGTGCCAGCAGCCCGGGACAGGGGGCAGATACGCAGTATTTT	CASSPGQGADTQYF
NA	TRBV21-1	NA	TRBJ2-7	TGTGCCAGCAGCGACCAACGCCGGAGGAGCTCCTACGAGCAGTACTTC	CASSDQRRRSSYEQYF
once	TRBV28	NA	TRBJ1-6	TGTGCCAGCAGTTTACAAAAGGGGGATTCACCCCTCCACTTT	CASSLQKGDSPLHF
NA	TRBV28	TRBD1	TRBJ1-1	TGTGCCAGCAGTCCAGGGGACAGGGAGACTGAAGCTTTCTTT	CASSPGDRETEAFF
NA	TRBV29-1	TRBD1	TRBJ2-7	TGCAGCGTTGATATATCGGGACAGGGCTCCTACGAGCAGTACTTC	CSVDISGQGSYEQYF
NA	TRBV10-1	NA	TRBJ2-3	TGCGCCAGCAGTGATCTAGGCGATACGCAGTATTTT	CASSDLGDTQYF
NA	TRBV4-3	TRBD1	TRBJ1-4	TGCGCCAGCAGCCAGACGGACAGGGGCGCTAATGAAAAACTGTTTTTT	CASSQTDRGANEKLFF
NA	TRBV4-2	NA	TRBJ1-6	TGTGCCAGCAGCCAAGAGGTAGCATCCCTTTATAATTCACCCCTCCACTTT	CASSQEVASLYNSPLHF
NA	TRBV7-8	NA	TRBJ1-1	TGTGCCAGCAGCTTAGCCCCTAGCGGGGGGAACACTGAAGCTTTCTTT	CASSLAPSGGNTEAFF
NA	TRBV29-1	NA	TRBJ1-2	TGCAGCGTCGTGACAGCTAACTATGGCTACACCTTC	CSVVTANYGYTF
NA	TRBV30	NA	TRBJ1-2	TGTGCCTGGAGGGAGGGAGGGGGCTATGGCTACACCTTC	CAWREGGGYGYTF
NA	TRBV19	NA	TRBJ1-4	TGTGCCAGTAGCACACAGGGTGCTAATGAAAAACTGTTTTTT	CASSTQGANEKLFF
NA	TRBV10-3	NA	TRBJ2-1	TGTGCCATCAGTGACGGGAGCTCCTACAATGAGCAGTTCTTC	CAISDGSSYNEQFF
NA	TRBV10-1	NA	TRBJ2-3	TGCGCCAGCAGTGATGGGACTAGCACAGATACGCAGTATTTT	CASSDGTSTDTQYF
NA	TRBV11-2	NA	TRBJ2-7	TGTGCCAGCAGCTTAGGTCGCAGTTACGAGCAGTACTTC	CASSLGRSYEQYF
once	TRBV7-9	TRBD1	TRBJ1-1	TGTGCCAGCAGCTTAACAGGGGGCGCGGGAACTGAAGCTTTCTTT	CASSLTGGAGTEAFF
NA	TRBV6-5	NA	TRBJ2-7	TGTGCCAGCAGACCGAGCGCGGTTTTCTCCTACGAGCAGTACTTC	CASRPSAVFSYEQYF
NA	TRBV5-6	TRBD2	TRBJ2-1	TGTGCCAGCAGCTTGGATTTAGCGGGGAAGCAGTTCTTC	CASSLDLAGKQFF
NA	TRBV6-5	NA	TRBJ1-4	TGTGCCAGCAGGCGTCGGGCAGGCGGTGAAAAACTGTTTTTT	CASRRRAGGEKLFF
NA	TRBV7-9	NA	TRBJ1-1	TGTGCCAGCAGCACCGAAAATAAGAACACTGAAGCTTTCTTT	CASSTENKNTEAFF
NA	TRBV11-2	NA	TRBJ2-3	TGTGCCAGCAGCCCCTCCGGAATAGCGGTCACAGATACGCAGTATTTT	CASSPSGIAVTDTQYF
NA	TRBV12-5	NA	TRBJ1-1	TGTGCTAGTGGTTTCAGTCAGGCGATGAACACTGAAGCTTTCTTT	CASGFSQAMNTEAFF
NA	TRBV30	TRBD2	TRBJ2-1	TGTGCCTGGAGTTTGGGACTAGGGGGGTATGAGCAGTTCTTC	CAWSLGLGGYEQFF
NA	TRBV7-3	NA	TRBJ2-7	TGTGCCAGCAGCTTAGGACACCCCTACGAGCAGTACTTC	CASSLGHPYEQYF
NA	TRBV5-6	TRBD1	TRBJ1-2	TGTGCCAGCAGCTTGTCCGGGACAGGAGTCTACACCTTC	CASSLSGTGVYTF
NA	TRBV27	TRBD2	TRBJ2-7	TGTGCCACCGTCCCGGGACTAGCGTCTCACTCCTACGAGCAGTACTTC	CATVPGLASHSYEQYF
NA	TRBV6-1	NA	TRBJ1-2	TGTGCCAGCAGTGAATGGGCAGGCGGTAACTATGGCTACACCTTC	CASSEWAGGNYGYTF
NA	TRBV5-1	NA	TRBJ1-6	TGCGCCAGCAGCCCGGAAGGCGGGATTTCACCCCTCCACTTT	CASSPEGGISPLHF
once	TRBV19	NA	TRBJ1-6	TGTGCCAGTAGCCCCCGGGAAAGGAATTCACCCCTCCACTTT	CASSPRERNSPLHF
NA	TRBV7-2	NA	TRBJ2-3	TGTGCCAGCAGCTCTACTAGCTTGGGCACAGATACGCAGTATTTT	CASSSTSLGTDTQYF
NA	TRBV6-1	NA	TRBJ2-7	TGTGCCACCACACATAATGCCGCAGGCCCCTACGAGCAGTACTTC	CATTHNAAGPYEQYF
NA	TRBV11-2	TRBD2	TRBJ2-7	TGTGCCAGCAGCCGGGGTGGGACTAGCTCCTACGAGCAGTACTTC	CASSRGGTSSYEQYF
once	TRBV5-1	NA	TRBJ2-7	TGCGCCAGCACTCAAGGGGGGACAGACTCCTACGAGCAGTACTTC	CASTQGGTDSYEQYF
NA	TRBV5-1	TRBD1	TRBJ2-3	TGCGCCAGCAGCTATGGACAGGGGAGCACAGATACGCAGTATTTT	CASSYGQGSTDTQYF
NA	TRBV25-1	NA	TRBJ1-6	TGTGCCAGCAGTGAAACCGGGACGGCTAATTCACCCCTCCACTTT	CASSETGTANSPLHF
NA	TRBV9	NA	TRBJ2-3	TGTGCCAGCAGCGTTTCACCGGGGGCCGGTAGCACAGATACGCAGTATTTT	CASSVSPGAGSTDTQYF
NA	TRBV7-2	NA	TRBJ2-1	TGTGCCAGCAGCTTCCGCACAGGCGTCTCCTACAATGAGCAGTTCTTC	CASSFRTGVSYNEQFF
NA	TRBV30	NA	TRBJ2-7	TGTGCCTGGACCGGGGACCTATACGAGCAGTACTTC	CAWTGDLYEQYF
NA	TRBV18	TRBD1	TRBJ2-7	TGTGCCAGCTCGCCTTTGGGACAGGGGGCGGGCGAGCAGTACTTC	CASSPLGQGAGEQYF
NA	TRBV7-6	NA	TRBJ2-7	TGTGCCAGCAGCTTAGCGCATGGGGGGCACGAGCAGTACTTC	CASSLAHGGHEQYF
NA	TRBV18	NA	TRBJ1-1	TGTGCCAGCTCACCATCGGGGGACTACACTGAAGCTTTCTTT	CASSPSGDYTEAFF